The rows below give T cell receptor beta chains drawn from one sample of a study of shared clonotypes between healthy human individuals. Some clones are missing from TCRdb's copy, which holds only in-frame ones; the method was immunoSEQ multiplex PCR. The repertoire holds some 1,400,000 clones, with 96% as singletons. What was sequenced was naive CD4+ T cells sorted from blood. The origin of the receptors is a man between 25 and 39 years old in good health. CDR3s include the opening cysteine and the closing phenylalanine or tryptophan. The order of the fields is V gene, J gene, clone size, D gene, CDR3 DNA, CDR3 protein. A D gene is named only where the DNA matches it firmly. Expanded clones get a size class; other rows say once, few or many, or leave the size out.

v_call: TRBV14
j_call: TRBJ1-2
clone_size: -
d_call: -
cdr3_nt: TGTGCCAGCAGCCAAGATTGGAGGATAGGCAACCTTAAAAACTATGGCTACACCTTC
cdr3_aa: CASSQDWRIGNLKNYGYTF

v_call: TRBV5-4
j_call: TRBJ2-2
clone_size: -
d_call: -
cdr3_nt: TGTGCCAGCAGCTTGCCTCAAACGAACACCGGGGAGCTGTTTTTT
cdr3_aa: CASSLPQTNTGELFF

v_call: TRBV5-1
j_call: TRBJ2-4
clone_size: -
d_call: -
cdr3_nt: TGCGCCAGCAGCTTGGCCGGCGGGCGGAGAGCCAAAAACATTCAGTACTTC
cdr3_aa: CASSLAGGRRAKNIQYF

v_call: TRBV6-5
j_call: TRBJ2-7
clone_size: -
d_call: TRBD1
cdr3_nt: TGTGCCAGCAGACGTAGACAGGGGGTCTACGAGCAGTACTTC
cdr3_aa: CASRRRQGVYEQYF

v_call: TRBV7-2
j_call: TRBJ2-1
clone_size: -
d_call: TRBD1
cdr3_nt: TGTGCCAGCAGCTTGGGTGGACAGGGCTATGAGCAGTTCTTC
cdr3_aa: CASSLGGQGYEQFF

v_call: TRBV5-1
j_call: TRBJ2-3
clone_size: -
d_call: -
cdr3_nt: TGCGCCAGCAGCTTGGGGTTTGGTAGCACAGATACGCAGTATTTT
cdr3_aa: CASSLGFGSTDTQYF

v_call: TRBV5-5
j_call: TRBJ1-1
clone_size: once
d_call: -
cdr3_nt: TGTGCCAGCAGCTTCCTTTCCCTGGAGGCGAACACTGAAGCTTTCTTT
cdr3_aa: CASSFLSLEANTEAFF

v_call: TRBV6-5
j_call: TRBJ2-7
clone_size: -
d_call: -
cdr3_nt: TGTGCCAGCAGTTACTCCCGGGCCGCAACCTACGAGCAGTACTTC
cdr3_aa: CASSYSRAATYEQYF

v_call: TRBV11-2
j_call: TRBJ2-2
clone_size: -
d_call: TRBD1
cdr3_nt: TGTGCCAGCAGCTTTGGTGGCCAGGGGGCCACCGGGGAGCTGTTTTTT
cdr3_aa: CASSFGGQGATGELFF

v_call: TRBV7-9
j_call: TRBJ1-4
clone_size: -
d_call: -
cdr3_nt: TGTGCCAGCAAAACCCTGGGTAGTGAAAAACTGTTTTTT
cdr3_aa: CASKTLGSEKLFF

v_call: TRBV10-1
j_call: TRBJ1-1
clone_size: -
d_call: TRBD1
cdr3_nt: TGCGCCAGCAGTTTTACAGGGGAGGCTGAAGCTTTCTTT
cdr3_aa: CASSFTGEAEAFF

v_call: TRBV5-4
j_call: TRBJ1-4
clone_size: -
d_call: -
cdr3_nt: TGTGCCACCAAAGTAGGAGGGGCTGAAAAACTGTTTTTT
cdr3_aa: CATKVGGAEKLFF

v_call: TRBV27
j_call: TRBJ2-2
clone_size: -
d_call: TRBD1
cdr3_nt: TGTGCCAGCCAAAACAGGGGGGCCGGGGAGCTGTTTTTT
cdr3_aa: CASQNRGAGELFF

v_call: TRBV4-3
j_call: TRBJ2-1
clone_size: -
d_call: -
cdr3_nt: TGCGCCAGCAGCCAAAGAATGACGGGACCCTACAATGAGCAGTTCTTC
cdr3_aa: CASSQRMTGPYNEQFF

v_call: TRBV27
j_call: TRBJ2-6
clone_size: -
d_call: -
cdr3_nt: TGTGCCAGCAGTGCTATTAAGATGAGTGGCCGGTGGGCCAACGTCCTGACTTTC
cdr3_aa: CASSAIKMSGRWANVLTF

v_call: TRBV10-3
j_call: TRBJ2-1
clone_size: once
d_call: TRBD2
cdr3_nt: TGTGCCATCAGTGAACGGGGGGAGTTTTGGAATGAGCAGTTCTTC
cdr3_aa: CAISERGEFWNEQFF

v_call: TRBV18
j_call: TRBJ2-1
clone_size: -
d_call: TRBD1
cdr3_nt: TGTGCCAGCTCACCACGGGACAGGGTTTCGTACAATGAGCAGTTCTTC
cdr3_aa: CASSPRDRVSYNEQFF

v_call: TRBV4-3
j_call: TRBJ2-1
clone_size: -
d_call: TRBD2
cdr3_nt: TGCGCCAGCAGCCATAGGGACTATTCGGATGAGCAGTTCTTC
cdr3_aa: CASSHRDYSDEQFF